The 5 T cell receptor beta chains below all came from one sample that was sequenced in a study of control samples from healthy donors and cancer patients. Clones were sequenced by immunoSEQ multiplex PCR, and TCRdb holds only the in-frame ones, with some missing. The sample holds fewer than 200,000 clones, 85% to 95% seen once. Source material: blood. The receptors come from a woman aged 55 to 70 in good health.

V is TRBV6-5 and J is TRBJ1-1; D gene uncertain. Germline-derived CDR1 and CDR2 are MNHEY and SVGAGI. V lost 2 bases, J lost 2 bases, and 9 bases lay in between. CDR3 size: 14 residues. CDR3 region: CASSYAGVNTEAFF. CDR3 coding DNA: TGTGCCAGCAGTTACGCCGGGGTAAACACTGAAGCTTTCTTT.

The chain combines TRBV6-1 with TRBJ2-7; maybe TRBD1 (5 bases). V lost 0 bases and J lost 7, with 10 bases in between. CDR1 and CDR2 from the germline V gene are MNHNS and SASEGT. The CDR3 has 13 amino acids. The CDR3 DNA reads TGTGCCAGCAGTGAAGCACAGACAGAAGAGCAGTACTTC. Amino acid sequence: CASSEAQTEEQYF.

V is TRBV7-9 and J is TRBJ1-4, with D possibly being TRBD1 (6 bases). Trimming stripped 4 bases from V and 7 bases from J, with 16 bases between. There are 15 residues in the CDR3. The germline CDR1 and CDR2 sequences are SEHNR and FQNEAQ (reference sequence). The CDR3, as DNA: TGTGCCAGCAGCTGGCAATCCGGGACACCTGAAAAACTGTTTTTT. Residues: CASSWQSGTPEKLFF.

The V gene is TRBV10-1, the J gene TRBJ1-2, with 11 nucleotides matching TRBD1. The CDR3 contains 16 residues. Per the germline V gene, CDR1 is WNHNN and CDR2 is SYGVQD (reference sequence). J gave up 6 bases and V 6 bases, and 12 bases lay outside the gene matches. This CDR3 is CASSVNSGTGGDGYTF. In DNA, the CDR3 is TGCGCCAGCAGCGTAAACTCCGGGACAGGGGGGGATGGCTACACCTTC.

The CDR3 bases are TGTGCCAGCAGCTTACTTAGGGGGGGCCCCTACGAGCAGTACTTC. Protein sequence: CASSLLRGGPYEQYF. V usage is TRBV7-6 and J usage is TRBJ2-7, with TRBD2 as a possible D gene (7 bases). The V gene's germline CDR1 is SGHVS and CDR2 FNYEAQ. CDR3 size: 15 residues. V lost 2 bases, J lost 2 bases, and 13 bases lay in between.